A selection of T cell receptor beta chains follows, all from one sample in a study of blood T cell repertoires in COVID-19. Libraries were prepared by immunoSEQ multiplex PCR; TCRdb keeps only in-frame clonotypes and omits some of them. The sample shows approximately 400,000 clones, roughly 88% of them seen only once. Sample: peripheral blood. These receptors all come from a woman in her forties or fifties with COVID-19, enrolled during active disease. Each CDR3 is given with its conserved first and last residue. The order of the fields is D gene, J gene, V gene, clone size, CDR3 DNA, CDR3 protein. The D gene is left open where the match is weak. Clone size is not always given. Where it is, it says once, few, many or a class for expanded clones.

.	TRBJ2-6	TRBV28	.	TGTGCCAGCAGTTTTGGATGGGGACAACCCTTCTCTGGGGCCAACGTCCTGACTTTC	CASSFGWGQPFSGANVLTF
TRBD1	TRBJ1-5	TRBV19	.	TGTGCCAGTAGTATCTACCCCGGACAGGGGGGTCAGCCCCAGCATTTT	CASSIYPGQGGQPQHF
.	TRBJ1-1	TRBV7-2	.	TGTGCCAGCAGCCCTACCCCAGGGGAGACTGAAGCTTTCTTT	CASSPTPGETEAFF
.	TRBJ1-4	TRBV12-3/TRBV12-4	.	TGTGCCAGCACTTATGGAGACGGAGAAAAACTGTTTTTT	CASTYGDGEKLFF
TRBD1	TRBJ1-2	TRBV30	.	TGTGCCTGGAGCGCGGGACAGGGGTGGTGGGGCTACACCTTC	CAWSAGQGWWGYTF
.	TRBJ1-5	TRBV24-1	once	TGTGCCACCAGTGATCCCGTGGCAGGCAATAGCAATCAGCCCCAGCATTTT	CATSDPVAGNSNQPQHF
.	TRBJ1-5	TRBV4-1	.	TGCGCCAGCAGCGCCCCAGGGGATCAGCCCCAGCATTTT	CASSAPGDQPQHF
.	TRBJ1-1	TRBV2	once	TGTGCCAGCAGCCCCACAGCGAACACTGAAGCTTTCTTT	CASSPTANTEAFF
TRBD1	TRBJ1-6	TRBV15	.	TGTGCCACCAGCAGAATCAGGACAGGGATGGGTTCACCCCTCCACTTT	CATSRIRTGMGSPLHF
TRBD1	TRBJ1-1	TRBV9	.	TGTGCCAGCAGCCCGGGGACAGGGCAGATAGCTTTCTTT	CASSPGTGQIAFF
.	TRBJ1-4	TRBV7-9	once	TGTGCCAGCCGGGGGGTTAGCCTTCCTGAAAAACTGTTTTTT	CASRGVSLPEKLFF
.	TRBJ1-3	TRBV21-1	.	TGTGCCAGCAGCAAAACCCCTCCGGACAGAGGAAACACCATATATTTT	CASSKTPPDRGNTIYF
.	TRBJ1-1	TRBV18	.	TGTGCCAGCTCACCAGGGGAGGTAGCTTTCTTT	CASSPGEVAFF
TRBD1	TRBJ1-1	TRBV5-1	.	TGCGCCAGCAGCTTGGAAACAGGGGTTACTGAAGCTTTCTTT	CASSLETGVTEAFF
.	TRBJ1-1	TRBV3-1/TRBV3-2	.	TGTGCCAGCAGCCAAGGTGCGGTCACTGAAGCTTTCTTT	CASSQGAVTEAFF
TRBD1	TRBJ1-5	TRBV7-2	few	TGTGCCAGCAGCTTAGCGGGACAGGGTTATCAGCCCCAGCATTTT	CASSLAGQGYQPQHF
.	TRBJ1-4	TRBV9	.	TGTGCCAGCAGCGTTGGGGGGACGGCTAATGAAAAACTGTTTTTT	CASSVGGTANEKLFF
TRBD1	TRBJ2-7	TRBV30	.	TGTGCCTGGAGCGGCCGGGACAGAGCTCGTTCCGAGCAGTACTTC	CAWSGRDRARSEQYF
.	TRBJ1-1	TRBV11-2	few	TGTGCCAGCAGCTTAGCGGCAGCGTACACTGAAGCTTTCTTT	CASSLAAAYTEAFF
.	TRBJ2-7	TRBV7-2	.	TGTGCCAGCAGCTTAGATCAACAGTCCTACGAGCAGTACTTC	CASSLDQQSYEQYF
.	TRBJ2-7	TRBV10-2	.	TGCGCCAGCAGTGAGTCGACTGCTAGGGAGCAGTACTTC	CASSESTAREQYF
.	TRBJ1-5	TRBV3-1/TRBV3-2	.	TGTGCCAGCAGCCTTGGCACCTATCAGCCCCAGCATTTT	CASSLGTYQPQHF
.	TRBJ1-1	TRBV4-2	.	TGTGCCAGCAGCGTACGACAGGAGAACACTGAAGCTTTCTTT	CASSVRQENTEAFF
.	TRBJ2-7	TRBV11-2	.	TGTGCCAGCAGCTTGGTAGGGGATGACTACGAGCAGTACTTC	CASSLVGDDYEQYF
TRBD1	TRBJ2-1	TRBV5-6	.	TGTGCCAGCATCACTAGGACAGGGCAGTCCTACAATGAGCAGTTCTTC	CASITRTGQSYNEQFF
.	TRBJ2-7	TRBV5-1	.	TGCGCCAGCAGCTTGGGACAGGAATTGAAGTTC	CASSLGQELKF
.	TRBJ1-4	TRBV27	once	TGTGCCAGCGGGGTCCAGGGTGAAAAACTGTTTTTT	CASGVQGEKLFF
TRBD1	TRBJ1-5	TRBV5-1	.	TGCGCCAGCAGCTTGACAGGGGGCAATCAGCCCCAGCATTTT	CASSLTGGNQPQHF
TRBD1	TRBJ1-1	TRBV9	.	TGTGCCAGCAGCGCCTCGACAGGGTCCACTGAAGCTTTCTTT	CASSASTGSTEAFF
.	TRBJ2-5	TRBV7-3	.	TGTGCCAGCAGCCTTCTGGGACACAGGGAAGAGACCCAGTACTTC	CASSLLGHREETQYF
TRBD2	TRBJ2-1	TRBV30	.	TGTGCCTGGGGTGGTCCAGCGGGGTACCTCCGCTCCTACAATGAGCAGTTCTTC	CAWGGPAGYLRSYNEQFF
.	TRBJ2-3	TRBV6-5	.	TGTGCCAGCAGTTATGGGAGGGGGGATACGCAGTATTTT	CASSYGRGDTQYF
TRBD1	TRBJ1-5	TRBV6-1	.	TGTGCCAGCAGTGAACCGGGACAGGGAAATCAGCCCCAGCATTTT	CASSEPGQGNQPQHF
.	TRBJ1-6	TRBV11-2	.	TGTGCCAGCAGCTTATTCAGGCGGGTTTCACCCCTCCACTTT	CASSLFRRVSPLHF
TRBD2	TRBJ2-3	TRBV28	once	TGTGCCAGCAGTAGCGGGGGGGCCGGTAGCACAGATACGCAGTATTTT	CASSSGGAGSTDTQYF
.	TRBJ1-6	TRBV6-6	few	TGTGCCAGCAGTTACGGGCAGGCTAATTCACCCCTCCACTTT	CASSYGQANSPLHF
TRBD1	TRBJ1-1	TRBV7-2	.	TGTGCCAGCAGCCCCCCAGGAGGGCAGGGGGCCACTGAAGCTTTCTTT	CASSPPGGQGATEAFF
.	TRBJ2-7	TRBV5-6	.	TGTGCCAGCAGCTTGTCTGGGGGGATGAGCTCCTACGAGCAGTACTTC	CASSLSGGMSSYEQYF
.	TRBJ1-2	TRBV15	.	TGTGCCACCAGCAGAGGTCAGGGAAACTATGGCTACACCTTC	CATSRGQGNYGYTF
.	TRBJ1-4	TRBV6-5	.	TGTGCCAGCAGTTACGATGTGGGGGGGGAAAAACTGTTTTTT	CASSYDVGGEKLFF
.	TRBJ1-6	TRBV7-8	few	TGTGCCAGCAGCTTAGTCGGGGGGGCGGGATCACCCCTCCACTTT	CASSLVGGAGSPLHF
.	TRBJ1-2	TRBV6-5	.	TGTGCCAGCAGTTACTCAGGGGGACCTAACTATGGCTACACCTTC	CASSYSGGPNYGYTF
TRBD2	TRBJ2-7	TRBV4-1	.	TGCGCCAGCAGCCAAGCTCTGGGACTAGACTACCGCGAGCAGTACTTC	CASSQALGLDYREQYF
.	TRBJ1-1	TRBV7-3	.	TGTGCCAGCAGCCCTTACAGGAACACTGAAGCTTTCTTT	CASSPYRNTEAFF
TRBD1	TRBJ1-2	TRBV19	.	TGTGCCAGTAGTATCCGCTCCGGGACAGGGGTGAGTGGCTACACCTTC	CASSIRSGTGVSGYTF
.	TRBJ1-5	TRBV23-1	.	TGCGCCAGCAGTCAACCGGGACACAATCAGCCCCAGCATTTT	CASSQPGHNQPQHF
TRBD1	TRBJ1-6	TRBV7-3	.	TGTGCCAGCAGCCTGACAGGGATTAGTAATTCACCCCTCCACTTT	CASSLTGISNSPLHF
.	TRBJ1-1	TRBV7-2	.	TGTGCCAGCAGCTTAGGGTGGTACAGCAGGATGAACACTGAAGCTTTCTTT	CASSLGWYSRMNTEAFF
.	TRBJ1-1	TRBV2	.	TGTGCCAGCAGGAAACAGTATTTATCCACTGAAGCTTTCTTT	CASRKQYLSTEAFF
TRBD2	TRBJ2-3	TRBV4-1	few	TGCGCCAGCAGCCAAGATAGGGGAGCGGGGGCTCCTTCCAATACGCAGTATTTT	CASSQDRGAGAPSNTQYF
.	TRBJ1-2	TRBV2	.	TGTGCCAGCAGCCTTGGAACAGCTGATTCCAACTATGGCTACACCTTC	CASSLGTADSNYGYTF
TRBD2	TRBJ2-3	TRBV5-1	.	TGCGCCAGCAGATTGGGGAACAGCGGGGCCACAGATACGCAGTATTTT	CASRLGNSGATDTQYF
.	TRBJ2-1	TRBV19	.	TGTGCCAGCCACCCGGGGACACACGTTTACAATGAGCAGTTCTTC	CASHPGTHVYNEQFF
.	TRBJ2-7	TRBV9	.	TGTGCCAGCAGTGAGGATAGGTTCCCAGGGGAGCAGTACTTC	CASSEDRFPGEQYF
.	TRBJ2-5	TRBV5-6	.	TGTGCCAGCAGCCGAGACTTCCCCCAGACCCAGTACTTC	CASSRDFPQTQYF